This TCR beta chain was sequenced during a study of regulatory T cells in long-lasting Graves disease. Trimming took off 6 bases at V and 11 bases at J, with 13 bases between the two ends. There are 12 residues in the CDR3. Time point defined: newly diagnosed GD, antithyroid drugs for less than 3 months. PBMC RNA served as the TCR library source. Library construction for TCR beta used iRepertoire HTBI primers and Arm-PCR of CDR3 regions. TCRdb analysed the multiplex PCR reads with MiXCR anew, one entry per CDR3 protein. The sample lists some 460,000 distinct CDR3 sequences, about 17% occurring once. In its sample, this clonotype was seen many times. The same sample was also studied in work on T cells in Graves' hyperthyroidism and ophthalmopathy.

The source material was peripheral blood mononuclear cells (PBMCs), sampled at new diagnosis, from a patient treated with antithyroid drugs. The V call is TRBV12-3 or TRBV12-4, the J call TRBJ1-4; D is ambiguous. The clonotype was recovered from a middle-aged man with Graves disease. The CDR3 region has the DNA TGTGCCAGCAGCCGAGCGGAGTGGAAACTGTTTTTT. This codes for CASSRAEWKLFF.